The 13 T cell receptor beta chains below were found in one sample sequenced in a study of patients and donors after allogeneic stem cell transplantation (TCRdb year 2020). The library was made by RT-PCR. TCRdb lists the instrument as NextSeq 550. TCRdb cleaned the public reads at Q25 with fastp, built clones with MiXCR and kept in-frame beta chains. Every distinct CDR3 protein forms one entry, paired with its most common genes and DNA. For this sample the table gives 200,000 to 250,000 distinct CDR3 sequences, of which roughly an eighth were detected only once. Of the sample, 11% falls within the top ten clones. The material sequenced was blood, either unsorted or a sorted T cell fraction (not recorded which). The receptors originated from a human donor who was either an allogeneic HSCT recipient or a stem cell or donor lymphocyte infusion donor (not recorded which). It is not recorded whose cells these are; they may come from a transplant donor.

V usage is TRBV6-1 and J usage is TRBJ2-5, with TRBD1 matching over 9 bases. The CDR3 has 16 amino acids. Per germline, CDR1 MNHNS and CDR2 SASEGT. The V and J ends lost 4 bases and 5 bases, in that order; junction bases with no gene match: 11. The CDR3 sequence is CASSAPITGGEETQYF. The CDR3 DNA reads as TGTGCCAGCAGTGCACCTATCACAGGGGGCGAGGAGACCCAGTACTTC.

This clonotype was found a few times. The chain is built from TRBV4-2 and TRBJ1-3; no firm D call. Germline loops: CDR1 LGHNA, CDR2 YNFKEQ. The CDR3 has 15 amino acids. Trimming pared 0 bases from V and 4 bases from J, leaving 10 bases between. The CDR3 DNA reads as TGTGCCAGCAGCCAAGATTGGGATGGGGGAAACACCATATATTTT. Its protein is CASSQDWDGGNTIYF.

The V and J genes are TRBV5-6 and TRBJ2-7; D gene unclear. Germline V gene sequence: CDR1 SGHDT, CDR2 YYEEEE. This CDR3 has 14 amino acids. Trimming stripped 0 bases from V and 1 base from J, with 8 bases between. This chain's CDR3 is CASSLGIWSYEQYF. The CDR3 DNA is TGTGCCAGCAGCTTGGGGATCTGGTCCTACGAGCAGTACTTC.

This clonotype came up many times. The V call is TRBV20-1, the J call TRBJ1-1, with 8 bases identical to TRBD1. The germline CDR1 and CDR2 sequences are DFQATT and SNEGSKA (reference sequence). CDR3 size: 15 residues. Trimming cost V 3 bases and J 0 bases; bases outside gene matches: 6. The CDR3 here is CSASDDRGLNTEAFF. The CDR3 region has the DNA TGCAGTGCTAGCGACGACAGGGGCCTGAACACTGAAGCTTTCTTT.

Concerning this clonotype itself: The junction does not match germline at one end; this may be a read error. J is TRBJ2-5 and V is TRBV5-6, with 10 bases fitting TRBD1. The germline gives CDR1 SGHDT, CDR2 YYEEEE. The length of the CDR3 is 15 residues. The chain's CDR3 is CASSLAKDRGELGNF. CDR3 DNA: TGTGCCAGCAGCTTGGCCAAGGACAGGGGGGAATTGGGGAACTTC.

This clonotype was detected only a few times. Just one base apart from a much larger clone, this may be a read error. The genes are TRBV12-3 or TRBV12-4 and TRBJ2-2; D remains ambiguous. The ends were cut back, 6 bases at V and 4 bases at J, with 6 bases in the middle. The CDR3 covers 12 residues. This CDR3 is CASRVFTGELFF. The CDR3 nucleotides are TGTGCCAGCAGGGTCTTCACCGGGGAGCTGTTTTTT.

This sequence joins TRBV28 and TRBJ2-7; a weak D match, TRBD1 (6 bases). Germline CDR1 MDHEN, CDR2 SYDVKM. The CDR3 contains 15 residues. Trimming pared 1 base from V and 2 bases from J, leaving 12 bases between. Here the CDR3 reads CASSLSADRAYEQYF. Here the CDR3 DNA reads TGTGCCAGCAGTTTATCAGCGGACAGAGCCTACGAGCAGTACTTC.

This clonotype was detected many times. This chain connects TRBV7-3 to TRBJ2-4; possible D gene TRBD2, 5 bases. CDR3 length: 14 residues. V shed 5 bases and J shed 7 bases, with 15 bases lying between them. Per the germline V gene, CDR1 is SGHTA and CDR2 is FQGTGA. The CDR3 DNA is TGTGCCAGCAGCCCAAGCGGCAGTCTTAACATTCAGTACTTC. This codes for CASSPSGSLNIQYF.

This clonotype was counted ten times or more. The CDR3 sequence is CASSWGQDRGREQYF. In nucleotides, the CDR3 is TGCGCCAGCAGCTGGGGTCAGGACAGGGGGCGGGAGCAGTACTTC. J is TRBJ2-7 and V is TRBV5-1, with TRBD1 identical over 11 bases. After removal of 3 bases from V and 7 bases from J, the junction contained 9 bases not matched to a gene. The CDR3 totals 15 residues. The germline V gene encodes CDR1 SGHRS and CDR2 YFSETQ.

This clonotype showed up many times. This rearrangement joins TRBV6-5 to TRBJ1-2; 7 nucleotides align to TRBD1. Trimming took 1 base from V and 7 from J; bases not matched to a gene: 9. The CDR3 extends over 15 amino acids. CDR1 is MNHEY and CDR2 is SVGAGI in the germline V gene. Here the CDR3 reads CASSYFETGLSGYTF. The CDR3 region has the DNA TGTGCCAGCAGTTACTTCGAGACAGGGTTAAGTGGCTACACCTTC.

The V gene is TRBV5-1, the J gene TRBJ2-2; 8 bases fit TRBD2. Germline V CDR1 and CDR2: SGHRS, YFSETQ. CDR3 length: 17 residues. Trimming at V came to 6 bases and at J to 6 bases, leaving 16 bases not matched to a gene. CDR3 in amino acids: CASTKGGTGAGAGELFF. In nucleotides, the CDR3 is TGCGCCAGCACAAAAGGCGGAACGGGAGCGGGGGCCGGGGAGCTGTTTTTT. Supplemented by reference TRBV5-1 and TRBJ2-2, the full variable domain reads KAGVTQTPRYLIKTRGQQVTLSCSPISGHRSVSWYQQTPGQGLQFLFEYFSETQRNKGNFPGRFSGRQFSNSRSEMNVSTLELGDSALYLCASTKGGTGAGAGELFFGEGSRLTVL.

The rearrangement joins TRBV9 to TRBJ2-7; D might be TRBD2 (6 bases). From germline, CDR1 is SGDLS and CDR2 YYNGEE. There are 14 residues in the CDR3. V lost 0 bases and J 3 bases, leaving 10 bases between the germline ends. DNA of the CDR3: TGTGCCAGCAGCGTAGGGAACGGGGGCTACGAGCAGTACTTC. This encodes CASSVGNGGYEQYF.

V and J are TRBV5-1 and TRBJ2-5, with 9 bases fitting TRBD1. Per germline, CDR1 SGHRS and CDR2 YFSETQ. J lost 2 bases, V lost 2 bases, and 4 bases had no gene match. CDR3 size: 15 residues. The CDR3 bases are TGCGCCAGCAGCTTCGGACAGGGGCGACAAGAGACCCAGTACTTC. It is translated as CASSFGQGRQETQYF.